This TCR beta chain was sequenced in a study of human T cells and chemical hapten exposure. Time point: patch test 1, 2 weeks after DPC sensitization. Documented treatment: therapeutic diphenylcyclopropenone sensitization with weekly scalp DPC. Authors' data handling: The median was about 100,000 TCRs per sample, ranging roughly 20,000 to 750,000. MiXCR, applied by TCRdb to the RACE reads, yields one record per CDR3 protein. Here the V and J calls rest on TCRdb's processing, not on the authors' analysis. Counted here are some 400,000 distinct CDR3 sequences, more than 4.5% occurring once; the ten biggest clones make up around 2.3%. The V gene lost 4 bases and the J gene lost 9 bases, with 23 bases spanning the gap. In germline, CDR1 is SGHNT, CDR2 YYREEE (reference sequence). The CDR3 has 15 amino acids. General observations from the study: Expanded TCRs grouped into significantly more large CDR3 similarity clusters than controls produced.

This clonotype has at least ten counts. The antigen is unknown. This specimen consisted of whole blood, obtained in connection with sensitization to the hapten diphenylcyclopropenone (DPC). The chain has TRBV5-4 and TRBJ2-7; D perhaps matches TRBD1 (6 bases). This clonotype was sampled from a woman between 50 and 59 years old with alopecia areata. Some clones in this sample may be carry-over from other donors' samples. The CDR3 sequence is CASSPTGTLNDLQYF. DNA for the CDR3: TGTGCCAGCAGCCCCACCGGGACACTGAACGATCTGCAGTACTTC.